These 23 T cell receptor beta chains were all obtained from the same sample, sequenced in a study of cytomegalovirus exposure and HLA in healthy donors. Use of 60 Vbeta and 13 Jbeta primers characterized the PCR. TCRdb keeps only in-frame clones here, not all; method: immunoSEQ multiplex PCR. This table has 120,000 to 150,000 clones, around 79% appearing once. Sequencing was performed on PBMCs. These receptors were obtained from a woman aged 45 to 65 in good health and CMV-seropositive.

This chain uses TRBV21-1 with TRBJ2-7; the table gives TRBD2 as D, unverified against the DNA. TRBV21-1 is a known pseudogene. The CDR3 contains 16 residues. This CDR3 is CASTGTSGGVIYEQYF. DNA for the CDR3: TGTGCCAGCACCGGGACTAGCGGGGGAGTGATTTACGAGCAGTACTTC.

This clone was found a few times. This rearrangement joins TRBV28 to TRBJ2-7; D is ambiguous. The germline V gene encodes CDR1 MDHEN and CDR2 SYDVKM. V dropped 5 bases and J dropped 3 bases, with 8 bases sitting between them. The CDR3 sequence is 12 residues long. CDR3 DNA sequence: TGTGCCAGCAGTCCCCAGTTCTACGAGCAGTACTTC. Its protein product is CASSPQFYEQYF. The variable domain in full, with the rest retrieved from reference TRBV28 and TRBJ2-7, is DVKVTQSSRYLVKRTGEKVFLECVQDMDHENMFWYRQDPGLGLRLIYFSYDVKMKEKGDIPEGYSVSREKKERFSLILESASTNQTSMYLCASSPQFYEQYFGPGTRLTVT.

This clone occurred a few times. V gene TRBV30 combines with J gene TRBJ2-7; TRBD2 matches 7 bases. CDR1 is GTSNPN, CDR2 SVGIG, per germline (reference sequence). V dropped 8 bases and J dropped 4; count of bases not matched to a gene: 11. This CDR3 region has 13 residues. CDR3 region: CARMETGGYEQYF. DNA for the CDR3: TGTGCCCGTATGGAGACGGGGGGTTACGAGCAGTACTTC.

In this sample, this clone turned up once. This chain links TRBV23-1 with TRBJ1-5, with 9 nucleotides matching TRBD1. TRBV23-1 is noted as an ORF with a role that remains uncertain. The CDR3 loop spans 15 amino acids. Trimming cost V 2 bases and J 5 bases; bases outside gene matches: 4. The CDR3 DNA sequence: TGCGCCAGCAGTCAAAAAGGGACAGGGCATCAGCCCCAGCATTTT. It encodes CASSQKGTGHQPQHF.

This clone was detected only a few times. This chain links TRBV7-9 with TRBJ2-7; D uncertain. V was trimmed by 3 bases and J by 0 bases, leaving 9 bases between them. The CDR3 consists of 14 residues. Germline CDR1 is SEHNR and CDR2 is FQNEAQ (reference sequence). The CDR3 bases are TGTGCCAGCAGCTTCAGGCAGAGCTCCTACGAGCAGTACTTC. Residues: CASSFRQSSYEQYF.

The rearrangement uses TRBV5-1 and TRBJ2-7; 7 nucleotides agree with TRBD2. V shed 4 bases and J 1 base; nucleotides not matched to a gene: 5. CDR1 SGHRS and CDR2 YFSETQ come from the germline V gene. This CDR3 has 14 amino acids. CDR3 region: CASSPLAGSYEQYF. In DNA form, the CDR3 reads TGCGCCAGCAGCCCCTTAGCGGGTTCCTACGAGCAGTACTTC.

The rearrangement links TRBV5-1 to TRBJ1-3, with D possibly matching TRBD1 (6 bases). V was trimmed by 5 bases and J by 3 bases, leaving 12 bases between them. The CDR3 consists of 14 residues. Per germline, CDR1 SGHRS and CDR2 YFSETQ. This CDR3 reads CASSTGRSGNTIYF. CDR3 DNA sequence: TGCGCCAGCAGTACAGGGCGAAGTGGAAACACCATATATTTT.

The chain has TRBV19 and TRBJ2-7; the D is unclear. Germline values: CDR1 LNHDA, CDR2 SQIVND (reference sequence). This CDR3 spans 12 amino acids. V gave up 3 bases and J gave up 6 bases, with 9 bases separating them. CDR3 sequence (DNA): TGTGCCAGTAGTATCGGTTACGGCGAGCAGTACTTC. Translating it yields CASSIGYGEQYF.

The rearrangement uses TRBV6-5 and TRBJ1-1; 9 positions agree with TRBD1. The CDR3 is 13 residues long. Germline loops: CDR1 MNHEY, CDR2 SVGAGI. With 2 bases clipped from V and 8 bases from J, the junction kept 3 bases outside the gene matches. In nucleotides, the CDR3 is TGTGCCAGCAGTTACAACAGGGGGCTGGAAGCTTTCTTT. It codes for CASSYNRGLEAFF.

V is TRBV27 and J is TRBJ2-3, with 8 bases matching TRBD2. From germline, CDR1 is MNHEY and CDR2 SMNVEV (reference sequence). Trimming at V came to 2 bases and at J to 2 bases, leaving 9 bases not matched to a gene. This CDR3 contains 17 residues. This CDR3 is CASSLSLAGGSTDTQYF. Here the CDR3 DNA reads TGTGCCAGCAGTTTAAGTCTGGCGGGGGGTTCCACAGATACGCAGTATTTT.

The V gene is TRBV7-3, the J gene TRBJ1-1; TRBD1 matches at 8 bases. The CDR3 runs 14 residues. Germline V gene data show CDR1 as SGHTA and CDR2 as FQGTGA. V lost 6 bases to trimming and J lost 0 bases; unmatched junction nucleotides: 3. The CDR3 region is CASRRTGMNTEAFF. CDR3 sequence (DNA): TGTGCCAGCAGACGGACAGGGATGAACACTGAAGCTTTCTTT.

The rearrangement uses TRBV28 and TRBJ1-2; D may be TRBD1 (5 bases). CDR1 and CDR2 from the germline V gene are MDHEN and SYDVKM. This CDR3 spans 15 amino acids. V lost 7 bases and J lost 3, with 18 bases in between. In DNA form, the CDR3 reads TGTGCCAGCACCTTTGGGGGGACCGACCACTATGGCTACACCTTC. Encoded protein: CASTFGGTDHYGYTF.

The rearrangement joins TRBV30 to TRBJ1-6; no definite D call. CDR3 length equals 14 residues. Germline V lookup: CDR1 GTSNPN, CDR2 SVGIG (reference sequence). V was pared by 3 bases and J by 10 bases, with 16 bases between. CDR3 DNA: TGTGCCTGGAGAGGCAGCGGAGGAAGGTCACCCCTCCACTTT. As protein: CAWRGSGGRSPLHF.

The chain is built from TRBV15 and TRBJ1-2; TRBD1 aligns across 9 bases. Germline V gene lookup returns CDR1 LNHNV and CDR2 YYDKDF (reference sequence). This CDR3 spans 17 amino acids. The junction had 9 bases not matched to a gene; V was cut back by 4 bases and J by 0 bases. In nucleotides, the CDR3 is TGTGCCACCAGCAATCTCATACAGGGGGCGTCTAACTATGGCTACACCTTC. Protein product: CATSNLIQGASNYGYTF.

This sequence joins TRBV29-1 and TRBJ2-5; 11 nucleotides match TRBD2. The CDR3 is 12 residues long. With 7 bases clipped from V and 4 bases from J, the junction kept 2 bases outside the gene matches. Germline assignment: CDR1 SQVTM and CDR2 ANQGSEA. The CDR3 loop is CSALAGVETQYF. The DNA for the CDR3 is TGCAGCGCACTAGCGGGGGTAGAGACCCAGTACTTC.

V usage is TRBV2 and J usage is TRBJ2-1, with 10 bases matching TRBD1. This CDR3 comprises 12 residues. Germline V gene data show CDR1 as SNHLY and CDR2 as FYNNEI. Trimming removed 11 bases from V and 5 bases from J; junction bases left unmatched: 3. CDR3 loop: CAWGTGDNEQFF. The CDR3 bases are TGTGCCTGGGGGACAGGGGACAATGAGCAGTTCTTC.

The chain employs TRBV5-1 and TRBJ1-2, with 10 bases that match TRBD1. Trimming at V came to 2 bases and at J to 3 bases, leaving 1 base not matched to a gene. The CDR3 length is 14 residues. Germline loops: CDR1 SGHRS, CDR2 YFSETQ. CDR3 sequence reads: CASSLGQGDYGYTF. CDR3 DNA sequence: TGCGCCAGCAGCTTAGGACAGGGGGACTATGGCTACACCTTC. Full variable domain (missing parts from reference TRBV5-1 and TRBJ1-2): KAGVTQTPRYLIKTRGQQVTLSCSPISGHRSVSWYQQTPGQGLQFLFEYFSETQRNKGNFPGRFSGRQFSNSRSEMNVSTLELGDSALYLCASSLGQGDYGYTFGSGTRLTVV.

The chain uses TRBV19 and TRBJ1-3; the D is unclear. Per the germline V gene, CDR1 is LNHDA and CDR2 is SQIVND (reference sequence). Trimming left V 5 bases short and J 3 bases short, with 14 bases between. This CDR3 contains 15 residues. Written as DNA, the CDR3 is TGTGCCAGTAGTCCCCCAGGCACCCGTGGAAACACCATATATTTT. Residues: CASSPPGTRGNTIYF.

In nucleotides, the CDR3 is TGTGCCAGCAGATTAGCGGGGGCCTACAATGAGCAGTTCTTC. Protein product: CASRLAGAYNEQFF. The chain couples TRBV5-8 to TRBJ2-1; 9 bases agree with TRBD2. CDR1 and CDR2 (germline): SGHTS, YDEGEE. The CDR3 runs to 14 residues. The V gene end was trimmed by 5 bases and the J gene end by 2 bases; junction bases not matched to a gene: 2.

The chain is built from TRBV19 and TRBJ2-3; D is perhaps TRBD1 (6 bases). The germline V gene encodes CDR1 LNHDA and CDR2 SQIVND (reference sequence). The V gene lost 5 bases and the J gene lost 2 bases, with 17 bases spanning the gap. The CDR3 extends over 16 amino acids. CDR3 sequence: CASSAPLGAPTDTQYF. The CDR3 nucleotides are TGTGCCAGTAGTGCGCCTCTGGGGGCCCCCACAGATACGCAGTATTTT.

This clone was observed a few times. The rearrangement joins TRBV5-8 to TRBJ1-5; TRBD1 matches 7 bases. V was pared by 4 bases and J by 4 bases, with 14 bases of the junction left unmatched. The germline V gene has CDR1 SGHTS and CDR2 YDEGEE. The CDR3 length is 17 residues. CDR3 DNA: TGTGCCAGCAGCAGAACCGGGACAGAGTTAAAGAATCAGCCCCAGCATTTT. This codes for CASSRTGTELKNQPQHF. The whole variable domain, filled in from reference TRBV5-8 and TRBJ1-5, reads EAGVTQSPTHLIKTRGQQATLRCSPISGHTSVYWYQQALGLGLQFLLWYDEGEERNRGNFPPRFSGRQFPNYSSELNVNALELEDSALYLCASSRTGTELKNQPQHFGDGTRLSIL.

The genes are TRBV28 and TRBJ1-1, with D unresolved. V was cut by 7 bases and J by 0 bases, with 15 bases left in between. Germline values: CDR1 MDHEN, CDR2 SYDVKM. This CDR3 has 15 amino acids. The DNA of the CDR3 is TGTGCCAGCAATCCTTCGCTATTGATGAACACTGAAGCTTTCTTT. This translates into CASNPSLLMNTEAFF. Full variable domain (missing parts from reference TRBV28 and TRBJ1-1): DVKVTQSSRYLVKRTGEKVFLECVQDMDHENMFWYRQDPGLGLRLIYFSYDVKMKEKGDIPEGYSVSREKKERFSLILESASTNQTSMYLCASNPSLLMNTEAFFGQGTRLTVV.

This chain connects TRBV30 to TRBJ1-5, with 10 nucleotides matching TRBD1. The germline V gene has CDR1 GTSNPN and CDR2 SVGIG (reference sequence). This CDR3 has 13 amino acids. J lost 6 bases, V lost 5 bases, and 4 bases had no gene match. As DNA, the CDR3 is TGTGCCTGGGGGGACAGGGGAGGTCAGCCCCAGCATTTT. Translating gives CAWGDRGGQPQHF.